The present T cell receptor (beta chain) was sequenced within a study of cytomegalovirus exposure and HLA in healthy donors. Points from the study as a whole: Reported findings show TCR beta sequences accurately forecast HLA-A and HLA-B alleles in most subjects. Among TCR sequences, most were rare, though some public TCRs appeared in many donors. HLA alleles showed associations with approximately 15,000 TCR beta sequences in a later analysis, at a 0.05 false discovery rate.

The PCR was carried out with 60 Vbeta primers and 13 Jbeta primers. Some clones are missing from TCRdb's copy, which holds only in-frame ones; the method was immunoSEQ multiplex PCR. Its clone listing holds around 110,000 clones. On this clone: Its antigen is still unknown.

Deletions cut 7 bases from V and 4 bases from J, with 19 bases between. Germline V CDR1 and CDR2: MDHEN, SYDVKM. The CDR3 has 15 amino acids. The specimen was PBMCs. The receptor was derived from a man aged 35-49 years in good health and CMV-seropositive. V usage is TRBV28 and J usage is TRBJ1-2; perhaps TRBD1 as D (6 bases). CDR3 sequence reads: CASKLGGSEIYGYTF. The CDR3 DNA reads TGTGCCAGCAAACTAGGGGGTTCAGAGATCTATGGCTACACCTTC.